The 12 T cell receptor beta chains below were found in one sample sequenced in a study of chemoradiotherapy in HPV16-positive cancers (dated by TCRdb to between 2021 and 2022). Libraries were made using the immunoSEQ multiplex PCR assay. Imported from immuneACCESS, the table was reduced by TCRdb to in-frame sequences with V and J called. These copies leave out some clones; in studies compared against another copy, an unresolved V gene accounts for under half, and the cause of the remainder is not known. This sample holds approximately 35,000 clones; roughly 75% were observed only once. 3% to 4% of the sample goes to the ten largest clones. Sequenced material: blood, taken from a patient who underwent chemoradiotherapy. The receptor set was obtained from a human donor with HPV-associated anogenital cancer.

This clone occurred once. The V and J genes are TRBV9 and TRBJ2-3; 7 nucleotides match TRBD2. With 0 bases clipped from V and 0 bases from J, the junction kept 4 bases outside the gene matches. Looked up from germline, CDR1 is SGDLS and CDR2 is YYNGEE. The CDR3 spans 16 residues. For the CDR3, the DNA is TGTGCCAGCAGCGTAGCGCCTAGCGGTAGCACAGATACGCAGTATTTT. Amino acids: CASSVAPSGSTDTQYF.

V gene TRBV18 combines with J gene TRBJ2-5; tentatively, D is TRBD1 or TRBD2 (5 bases each). CDR1 KGHSH and CDR2 LQKENI come from the germline V gene. This CDR3 has 15 residues. The ends were cut back, 3 bases at V and 7 bases at J, with 18 bases in the middle. CDR3 bases: TGTGCCAGCTCACCTACCGGGACGGAGGATTGGACCCAGTACTTC. Protein: CASSPTGTEDWTQYF.

The chain's CDR3 is CASSFSGGGPWSGELFF. CDR3 DNA sequence: TGTGCCAGCAGCTTTAGCGGTGGCGGCCCCTGGTCCGGGGAGCTGTTTTTT. The rearrangement uses TRBV7-9 and TRBJ2-2; D may be TRBD2 (6 bases). Trimming pared 3 bases from V and 6 bases from J, leaving 20 bases between. Germline-derived CDR1 and CDR2 are SEHNR and FQNEAQ (reference sequence). The CDR3 has 17 residues. The whole variable domain, filled in from reference TRBV7-9 and TRBJ2-2, reads DTGVSQNPRHKITKRGQNVTFRCDPISEHNRLYWYRQTLGQGPEFLTYFQNEAQLEKSRLLSDRFSAERPKGSFSTLEIQRTEQGDSAMYLCASSFSGGGPWSGELFFGEGSRLTVL.

The rearrangement uses TRBV10-3 and TRBJ2-1; possible D gene TRBD1, 6 bases. V lost 4 bases, J lost 8 bases, and 18 bases lay in between. Germline loops: CDR1 ENHRY, CDR2 SYGVKD. The CDR3 consists of 15 residues. The chain's CDR3 is CAISVGTSLGDEQFF. CDR3 nucleotide sequence: TGTGCCATCAGTGTCGGGACAAGCCTAGGGGATGAGCAGTTCTTC.

V gene TRBV7-9 combines with J gene TRBJ2-6, with unresolved D. Trimming took 5 bases from V and 2 from J, leaving 10 bases between them. CDR1 is SEHNR, CDR2 FQNEAQ, per germline (reference sequence). This CDR3 comprises 15 residues. This CDR3 is CASSPLVAGANVLTF. The CDR3 DNA reads as TGTGCCAGCAGCCCTCTCGTGGCTGGGGCCAACGTCCTGACTTTC.

The rearrangement joins TRBV5-4 to TRBJ1-1; D ambiguous. This CDR3 comprises 14 residues. V lost 5 bases, J lost 5 bases, and 16 bases lay in between. CDR1 SGHNT and CDR2 YYREEE come from the germline V gene (reference sequence). CDR3 sequence reads: CASSIEWSETEAFF. CDR3 in DNA: TGTGCCAGCAGTATTGAGTGGAGCGAAACTGAAGCTTTCTTT.

This chain connects TRBV28 to TRBJ1-5, with no clear D. The CDR3 runs 14 residues. Germline values: CDR1 MDHEN, CDR2 SYDVKM. Trimming left V 3 bases short and J 3 bases short, with 9 bases between. This CDR3 is CASSLAAVNQPQHF. DNA for the CDR3: TGTGCCAGCAGTTTGGCGGCAGTCAATCAGCCCCAGCATTTT.

The chain couples TRBV7-3 to TRBJ2-1; the D is unclear. The CDR3 length is 13 residues. Germline CDR1 SGHTA, CDR2 FQGTGA. V was shortened by 1 base and J by 8 bases, with 9 bases between the two germline ends. The CDR3 DNA follows: TGTGCCAGCAGCTTAAGCTATCGGGATGAGCAGTTCTTC. The encoded protein is CASSLSYRDEQFF.

The V and J genes are TRBV4-1 and TRBJ1-2, with D possibly matching TRBD1 (5 bases). This CDR3 comprises 16 residues. Germline V gene lookup returns CDR1 MGHRA and CDR2 YSYEKL. V shed 0 bases and J shed 0 bases, with 11 bases lying between them. CDR3: CASSQDPPTANYGYTF. DNA for the CDR3: TGCGCCAGCAGCCAAGATCCCCCGACAGCTAACTATGGCTACACCTTC.

The CDR3 DNA sequence: TGTGCCAGCAAAATGACAGGGGACTATGGCTACACCTTC. This codes for CASKMTGDYGYTF. The chain links TRBV6-5 to TRBJ1-2, with TRBD1 matching 8 bases. Trimming cost V 7 bases and J 3 bases; bases outside gene matches: 4. The germline gives CDR1 MNHEY, CDR2 SVGAGI. The CDR3 has 13 amino acids.

The J gene is TRBJ2-5, the V gene TRBV6-1; 7 bases line up with TRBD1. This CDR3 comprises 17 residues. After removal of 3 bases from V and 3 bases from J, the junction contained 13 bases not matched to a gene. Germline values: CDR1 MNHNS, CDR2 SASEGT. The CDR3 reads CASSDLGGAWAKETQYF. CDR3 nucleotides: TGTGCCAGCAGTGATTTAGGGGGCGCATGGGCGAAAGAGACCCAGTACTTC.

J is TRBJ1-2 and V is TRBV18; tentative D call: TRBD1 (5 bases). The V end was cut by 5 bases, the J end by 4 bases, with 11 bases between. CDR3 length equals 13 residues. CDR1 is KGHSH, CDR2 LQKENI, per germline. The CDR3 region has the DNA TGTGCCAGCTCAGAGGACGGGACCTATGGCTACACCTTC. Residues: CASSEDGTYGYTF.